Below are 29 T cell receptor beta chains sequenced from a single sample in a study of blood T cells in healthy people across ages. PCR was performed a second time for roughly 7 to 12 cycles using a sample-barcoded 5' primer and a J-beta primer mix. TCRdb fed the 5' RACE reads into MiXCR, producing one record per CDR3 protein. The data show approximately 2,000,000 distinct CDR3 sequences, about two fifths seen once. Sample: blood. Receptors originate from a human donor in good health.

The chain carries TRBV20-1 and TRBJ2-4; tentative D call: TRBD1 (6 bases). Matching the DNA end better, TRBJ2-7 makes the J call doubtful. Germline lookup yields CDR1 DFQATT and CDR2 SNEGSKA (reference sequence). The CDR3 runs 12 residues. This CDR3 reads CSPNRQVHEQYF. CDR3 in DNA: TGCAGTCCAAATAGACAGGTCCACGAGCAGTACTTC.

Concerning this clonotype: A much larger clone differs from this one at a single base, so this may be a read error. The CDR3, as DNA: TGTGCCAGCAGCCATCTGAGCTCTGGGGCCAACGTCCTGACTTTC. Its protein product is CASSHLSSGANVLTF. The rearrangement uses TRBV3-1 and TRBJ2-6; D ambiguous. The CDR3 is made up of 15 amino acids. V lost 3 bases and J 0 bases, leaving 6 bases between the germline ends. Per germline, CDR1 LGHDT and CDR2 YNNKEL (reference sequence). Looking up the rest from reference TRBV3-1 and TRBJ2-6 gives the full variable domain: DTAVSQTPKYLVTQMGNDKSIKCEQNLGHDTMYWYKQDSKKFLKIMFSYNNKELIINETVPNRFSPKSPDKAHLNLHINSLELGDSAVYFCASSHLSSGANVLTFGAGSRLTVL.

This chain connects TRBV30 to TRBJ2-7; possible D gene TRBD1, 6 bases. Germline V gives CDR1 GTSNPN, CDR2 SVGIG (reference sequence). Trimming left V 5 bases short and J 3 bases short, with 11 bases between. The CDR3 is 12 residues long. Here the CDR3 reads CAWQGPNYEQYF. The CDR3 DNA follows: TGTGCCTGGCAGGGGCCGAACTACGAGCAGTACTTC.

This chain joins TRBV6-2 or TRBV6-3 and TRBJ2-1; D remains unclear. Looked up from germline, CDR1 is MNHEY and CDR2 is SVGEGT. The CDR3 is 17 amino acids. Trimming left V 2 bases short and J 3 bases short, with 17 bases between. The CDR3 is CASSYTRWQANYNEQFF. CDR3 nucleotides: TGTGCCAGCAGTTACACCCGATGGCAGGCCAACTACAATGAGCAGTTCTTC.

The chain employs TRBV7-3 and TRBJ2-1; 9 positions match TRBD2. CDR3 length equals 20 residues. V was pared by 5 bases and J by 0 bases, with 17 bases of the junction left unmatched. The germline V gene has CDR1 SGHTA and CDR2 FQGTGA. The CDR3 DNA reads TGTGCCAGCAGCCGACCTACGAAAAGCGGGGGGATCAGCTCCTACAATGAGCAGTTCTTC. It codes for CASSRPTKSGGISSYNEQFF. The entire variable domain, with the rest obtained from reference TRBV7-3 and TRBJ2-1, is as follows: GAGVSQTPSNKVTEKGKYVELRCDPISGHTALYWYRQSLGQGPEFLIYFQGTGAADDSGLPNDRFFAVRPEGSVSTLKIQRTERGDSAVYLCASSRPTKSGGISSYNEQFFGPGTRLTVL.

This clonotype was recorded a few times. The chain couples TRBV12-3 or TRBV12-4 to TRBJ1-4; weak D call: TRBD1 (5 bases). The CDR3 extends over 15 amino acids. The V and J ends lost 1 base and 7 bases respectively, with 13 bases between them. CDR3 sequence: CASSLGGGVGEKLFF. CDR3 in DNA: TGTGCCAGCAGTTTAGGGGGGGGAGTCGGTGAAAAACTGTTTTTT.

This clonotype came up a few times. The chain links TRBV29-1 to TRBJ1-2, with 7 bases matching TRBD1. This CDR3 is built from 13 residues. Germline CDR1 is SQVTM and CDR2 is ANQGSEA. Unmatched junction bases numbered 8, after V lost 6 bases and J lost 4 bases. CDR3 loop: CSVVDRVGYGYTF. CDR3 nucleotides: TGCAGCGTAGTCGACAGGGTCGGCTATGGCTACACCTTC.

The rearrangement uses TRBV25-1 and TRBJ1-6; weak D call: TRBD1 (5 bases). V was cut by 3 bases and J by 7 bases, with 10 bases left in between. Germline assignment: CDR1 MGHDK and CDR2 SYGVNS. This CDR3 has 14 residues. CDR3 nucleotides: TGTGCCAGCAGTGAGTACCGGGACAATTCACCCCTCCACTTT. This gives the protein CASSEYRDNSPLHF.

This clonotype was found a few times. The CDR3 loop reads CASSRDQSTHNEQFF. CDR3 coding DNA: TGTGCCAGCAGCCGGGACCAATCGACTCACAATGAGCAGTTCTTC. The chain couples TRBV5-5 to TRBJ2-1; D possibly uses TRBD1 or TRBD2 (5 bases each). The germline V gene encodes CDR1 SGHKS and CDR2 YYEKEE (reference sequence). V was shortened by 4 bases and J by 5 bases, with 16 bases between the two germline ends. The CDR3 runs to 15 residues.

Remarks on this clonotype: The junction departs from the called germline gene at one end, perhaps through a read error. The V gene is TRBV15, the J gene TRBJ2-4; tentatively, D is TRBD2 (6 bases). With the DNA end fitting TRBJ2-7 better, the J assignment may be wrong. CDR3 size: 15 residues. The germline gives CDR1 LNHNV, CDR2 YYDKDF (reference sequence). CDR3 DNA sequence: TGTGCCGCCAGCAGCCCAACCCGGGGGACCTACGAGCAGTACTTC. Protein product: CAASSPTRGTYEQYF.

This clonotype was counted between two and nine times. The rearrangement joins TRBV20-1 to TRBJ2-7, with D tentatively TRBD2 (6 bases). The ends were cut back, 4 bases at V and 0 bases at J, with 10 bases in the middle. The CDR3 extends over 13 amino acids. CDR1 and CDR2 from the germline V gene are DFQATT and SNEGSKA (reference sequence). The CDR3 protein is CSAMGGTSYEQYF. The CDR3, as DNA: TGCAGTGCTATGGGGGGTACCTCCTACGAGCAGTACTTC.

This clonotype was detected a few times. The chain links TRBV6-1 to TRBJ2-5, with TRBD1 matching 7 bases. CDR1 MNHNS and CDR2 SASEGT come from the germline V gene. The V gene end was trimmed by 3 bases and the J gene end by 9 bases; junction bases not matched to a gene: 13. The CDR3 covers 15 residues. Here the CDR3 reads CASSDVGTAFGSQYF. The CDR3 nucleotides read TGTGCCAGCAGTGATGTAGGGACAGCCTTCGGGTCCCAGTACTTC.

The CDR3 loop is CASRRAAGSYEQYF. In DNA, the CDR3 is TGTGCCAGCAGGCGTGCCGCAGGGTCCTACGAGCAGTACTTC. This chain uses TRBV12-3 or TRBV12-4 with TRBJ2-7; possibly TRBD1 for D (5 bases). V shed 6 bases and J shed 1 base, with 13 bases lying between them. The CDR3 extends over 14 amino acids.

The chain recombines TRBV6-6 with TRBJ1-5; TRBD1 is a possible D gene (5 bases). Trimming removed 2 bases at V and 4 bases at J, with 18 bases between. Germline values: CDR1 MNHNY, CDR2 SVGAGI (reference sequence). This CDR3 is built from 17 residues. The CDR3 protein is CASSYGGLTGSNQPQHF. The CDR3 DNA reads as TGTGCCAGCAGTTACGGCGGGTTAACAGGTTCAAATCAGCCCCAGCATTTT.

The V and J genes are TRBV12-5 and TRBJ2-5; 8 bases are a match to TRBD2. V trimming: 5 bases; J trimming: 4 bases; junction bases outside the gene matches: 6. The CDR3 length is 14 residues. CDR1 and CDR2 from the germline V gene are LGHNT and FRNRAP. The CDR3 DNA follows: TGTGCTAGTGGTCCGGGGGGGGCCGTAGAGACCCAGTACTTC. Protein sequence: CASGPGGAVETQYF.

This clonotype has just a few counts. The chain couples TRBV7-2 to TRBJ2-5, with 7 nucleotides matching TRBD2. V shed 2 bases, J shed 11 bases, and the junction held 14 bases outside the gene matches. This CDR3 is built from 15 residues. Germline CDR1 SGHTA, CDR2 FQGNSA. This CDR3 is CASSLRGGGVTEQYF. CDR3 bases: TGTGCCAGCAGCTTACGCGGGGGTGGGGTTACGGAGCAGTACTTC.

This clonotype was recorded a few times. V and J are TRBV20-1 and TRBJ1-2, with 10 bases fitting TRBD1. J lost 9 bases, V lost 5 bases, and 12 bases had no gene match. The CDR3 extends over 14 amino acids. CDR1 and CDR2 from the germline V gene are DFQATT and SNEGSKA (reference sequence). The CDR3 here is CSARPGQGTWSYTF. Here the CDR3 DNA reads TGCAGTGCTCGCCCGGGACAGGGGACTTGGAGCTACACCTTC.

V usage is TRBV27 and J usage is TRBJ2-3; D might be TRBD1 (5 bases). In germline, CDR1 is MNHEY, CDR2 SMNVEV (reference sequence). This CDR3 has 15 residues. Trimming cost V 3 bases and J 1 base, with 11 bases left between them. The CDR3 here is CASSFNLRGTDTQYF. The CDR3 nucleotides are TGTGCCAGCAGTTTCAACCTCAGGGGCACAGATACGCAGTATTTT.

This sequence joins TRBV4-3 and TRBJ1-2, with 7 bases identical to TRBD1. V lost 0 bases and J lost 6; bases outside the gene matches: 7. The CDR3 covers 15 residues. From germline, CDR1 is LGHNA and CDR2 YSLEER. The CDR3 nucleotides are TGCGCCAGCAGCCAAGATAGGGGACAGTTGAATGGCTACACCTTC. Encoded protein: CASSQDRGQLNGYTF.

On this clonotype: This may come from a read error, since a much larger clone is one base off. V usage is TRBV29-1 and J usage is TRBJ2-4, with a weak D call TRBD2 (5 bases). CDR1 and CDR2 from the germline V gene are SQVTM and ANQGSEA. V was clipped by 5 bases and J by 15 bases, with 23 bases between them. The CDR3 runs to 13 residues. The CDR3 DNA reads TGCAGCGTTAGACGCTCGAGGGCCTACGAGCGGTACTTC. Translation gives CSVRRSRAYERYF. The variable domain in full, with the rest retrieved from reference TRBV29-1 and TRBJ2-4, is SAVISQKPSRDICQRGTSLTIQCQVDSQVTMMFWYRQQPGQSLTLIATANQGSEATYESGFVIDKFPISRPNLTFSTLTVSNMSPEDSSIYLCSVRRSRAYERYFGAGTRLSVL.

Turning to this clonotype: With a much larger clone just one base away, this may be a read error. The DNA of the CDR3 is TGTACCAGCAGCCTGACAGGGATCTACGAGCAGTACTTC. It encodes CTSSLTGIYEQYF. The chain employs TRBV7-2 and TRBJ2-7; TRBD1 matches at 7 bases. The CDR3 spans 13 residues. The J segment lost 3 bases and the V segment lost 5 bases, leaving 4 bases of the junction unmatched. Germline V gene sequence: CDR1 SGHTA, CDR2 FQGNSA.

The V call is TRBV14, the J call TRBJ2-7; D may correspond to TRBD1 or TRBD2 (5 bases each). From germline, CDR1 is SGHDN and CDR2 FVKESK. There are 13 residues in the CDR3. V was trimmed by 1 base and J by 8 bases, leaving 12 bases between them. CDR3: CASSQVSGGKQYF. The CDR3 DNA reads TGTGCCAGCAGCCAAGTTTCTGGGGGAAAGCAGTACTTC.

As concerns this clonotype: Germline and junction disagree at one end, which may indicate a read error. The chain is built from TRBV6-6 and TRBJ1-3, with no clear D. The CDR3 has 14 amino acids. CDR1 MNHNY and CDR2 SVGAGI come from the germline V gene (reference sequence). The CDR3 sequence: CTSSYLASGNTIYF. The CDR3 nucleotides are TGTACCAGCAGTTACTTGGCTTCTGGAAACACCATATATTTT.

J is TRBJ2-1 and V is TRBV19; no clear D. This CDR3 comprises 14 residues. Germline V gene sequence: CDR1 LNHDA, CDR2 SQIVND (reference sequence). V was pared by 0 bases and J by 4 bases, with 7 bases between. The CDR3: CASSIDLDYNEQFF. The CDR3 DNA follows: TGTGCCAGTAGTATAGATCTAGATTACAATGAGCAGTTCTTC.

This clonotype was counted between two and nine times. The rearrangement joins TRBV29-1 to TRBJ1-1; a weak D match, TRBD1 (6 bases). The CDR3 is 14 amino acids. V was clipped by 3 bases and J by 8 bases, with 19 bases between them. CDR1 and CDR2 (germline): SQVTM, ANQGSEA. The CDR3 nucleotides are TGCAGCGTTGAGTTTTCGACAGGTATAGGCGAAGCTTTCTTT. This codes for CSVEFSTGIGEAFF.

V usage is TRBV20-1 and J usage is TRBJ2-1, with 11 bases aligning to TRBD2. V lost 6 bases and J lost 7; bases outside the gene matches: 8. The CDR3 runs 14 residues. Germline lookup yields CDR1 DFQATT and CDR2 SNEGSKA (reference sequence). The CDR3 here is CSAESSGGTNEQFF. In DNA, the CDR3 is TGCAGTGCCGAGTCTAGCGGGGGGACGAATGAGCAGTTCTTC.

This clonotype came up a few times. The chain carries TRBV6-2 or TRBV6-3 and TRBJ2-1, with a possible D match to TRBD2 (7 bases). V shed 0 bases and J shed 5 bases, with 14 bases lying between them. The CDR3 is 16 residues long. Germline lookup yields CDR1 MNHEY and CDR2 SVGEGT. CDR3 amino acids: CASSYSWAGADNEQFF. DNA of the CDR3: TGTGCCAGCAGTTACTCATGGGCGGGGGCCGACAATGAGCAGTTCTTC.

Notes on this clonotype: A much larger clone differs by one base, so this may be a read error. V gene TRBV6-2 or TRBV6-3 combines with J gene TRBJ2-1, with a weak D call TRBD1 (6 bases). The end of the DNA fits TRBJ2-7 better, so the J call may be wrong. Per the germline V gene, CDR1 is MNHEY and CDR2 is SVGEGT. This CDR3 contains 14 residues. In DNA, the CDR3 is TGTGCCAGCAGTCCGGACAGCTCCTACAATGAGCAGTACTTC. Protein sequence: CASSPDSSYNEQYF.

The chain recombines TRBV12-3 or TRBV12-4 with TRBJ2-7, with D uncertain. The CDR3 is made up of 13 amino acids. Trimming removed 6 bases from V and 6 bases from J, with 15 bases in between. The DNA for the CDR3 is TGTGCCAGCAGCCCCGGGTCAGTTGGCGAGCAGTACTTC. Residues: CASSPGSVGEQYF.